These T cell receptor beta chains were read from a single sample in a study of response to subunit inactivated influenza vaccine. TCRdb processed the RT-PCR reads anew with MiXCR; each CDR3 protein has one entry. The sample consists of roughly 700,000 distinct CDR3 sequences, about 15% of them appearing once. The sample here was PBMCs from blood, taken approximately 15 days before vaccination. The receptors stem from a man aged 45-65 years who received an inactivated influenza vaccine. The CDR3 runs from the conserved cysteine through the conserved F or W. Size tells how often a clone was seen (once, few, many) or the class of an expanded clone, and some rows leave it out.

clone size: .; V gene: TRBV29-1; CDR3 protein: CSVEGGQTNYGYTF
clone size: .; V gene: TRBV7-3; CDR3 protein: CASSPRSTRQGGLVF
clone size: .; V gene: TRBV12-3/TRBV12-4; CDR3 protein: CASTPGTQETQYF
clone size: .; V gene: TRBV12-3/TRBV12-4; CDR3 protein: CASSLWGGSEAFF
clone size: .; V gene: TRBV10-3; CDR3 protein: CAISGGNRANEQYF
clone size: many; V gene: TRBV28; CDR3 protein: CASSLTRGGLGQPQHF
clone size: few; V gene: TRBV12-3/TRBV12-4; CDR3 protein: CASSLSRDRGVHEQYF
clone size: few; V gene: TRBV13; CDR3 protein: CASSLKTGGEETQYF
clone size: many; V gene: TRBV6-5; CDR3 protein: CASSSQQGPGQPQHF
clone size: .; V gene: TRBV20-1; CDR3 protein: CSARTGTDGSGANVLTF
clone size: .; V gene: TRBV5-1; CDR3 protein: CASGRDSYEQYF
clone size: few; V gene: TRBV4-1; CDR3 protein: CASSPGTLTAFF
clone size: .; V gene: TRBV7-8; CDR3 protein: CASSKSGTVNSPLHF
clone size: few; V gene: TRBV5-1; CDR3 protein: CASSLGTGNLYNEQFF
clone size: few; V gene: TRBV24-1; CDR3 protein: CATSDPRNGGTEAFF
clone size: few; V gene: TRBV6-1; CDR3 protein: CASSEGTYYGYTF
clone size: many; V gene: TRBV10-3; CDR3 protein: CAISGAVTDTQYF
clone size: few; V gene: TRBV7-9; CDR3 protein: CASSPPRGNTEAFF
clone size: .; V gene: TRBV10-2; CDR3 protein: CASMPEGGGETQYF
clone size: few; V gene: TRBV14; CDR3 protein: CASSQARASTQYF
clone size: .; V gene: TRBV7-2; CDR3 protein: CASSLVGGAEGGELFF
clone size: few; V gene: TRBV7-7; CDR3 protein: CASSLAVFDGLAYNEQFF
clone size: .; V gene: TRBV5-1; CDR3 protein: CASSLEDSFNEQFF
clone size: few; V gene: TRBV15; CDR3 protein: CATSTRGISYEQYF
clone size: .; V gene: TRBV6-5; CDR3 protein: CASSYGGLASNEQFF
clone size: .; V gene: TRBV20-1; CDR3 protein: CSANSAGGVGDTQYF
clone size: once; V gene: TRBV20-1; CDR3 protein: CSAMDRGTGSWETQYF
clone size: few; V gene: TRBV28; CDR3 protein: CASSLRGRQFGYGYTF
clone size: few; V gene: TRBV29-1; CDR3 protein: CSVVSVVKGTGELFF
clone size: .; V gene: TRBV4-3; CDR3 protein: CASSQAPFSPAGAGANVLTF
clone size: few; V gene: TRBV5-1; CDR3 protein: CASSSLRGGADTGELFF
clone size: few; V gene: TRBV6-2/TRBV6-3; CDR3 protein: CASTQGNYGYTF
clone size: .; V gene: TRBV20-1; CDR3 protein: CSARINREHEQYF
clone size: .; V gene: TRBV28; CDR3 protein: CASNRNSAEQYF
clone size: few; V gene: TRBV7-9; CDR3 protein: CASSPPGQDYGYTF
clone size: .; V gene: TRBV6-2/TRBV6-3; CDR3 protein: CASSYRVGTSGRDEQYF
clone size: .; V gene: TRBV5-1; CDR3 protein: CASSLATGGTSDTQYF
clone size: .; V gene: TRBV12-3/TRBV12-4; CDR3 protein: CASRGRRLAGDSDTQYF
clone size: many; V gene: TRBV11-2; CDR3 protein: CASSYPRDPGDTQYF
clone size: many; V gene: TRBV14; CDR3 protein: CASSQEGAFRGYTF
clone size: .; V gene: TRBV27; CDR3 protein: CASSQPRTGDYEQYF